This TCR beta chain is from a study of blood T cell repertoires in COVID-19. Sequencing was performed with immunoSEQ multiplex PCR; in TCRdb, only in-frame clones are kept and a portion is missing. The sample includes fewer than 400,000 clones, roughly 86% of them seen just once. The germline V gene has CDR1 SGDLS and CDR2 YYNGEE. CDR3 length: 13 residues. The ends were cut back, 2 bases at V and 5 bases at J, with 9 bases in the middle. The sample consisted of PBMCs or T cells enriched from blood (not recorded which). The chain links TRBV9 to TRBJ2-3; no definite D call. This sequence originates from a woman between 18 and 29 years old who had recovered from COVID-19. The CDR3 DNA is TGTGCCAGCAGCGTGCGGATCAGAGATACGCAGTATTTT. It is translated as CASSVRIRDTQYF.